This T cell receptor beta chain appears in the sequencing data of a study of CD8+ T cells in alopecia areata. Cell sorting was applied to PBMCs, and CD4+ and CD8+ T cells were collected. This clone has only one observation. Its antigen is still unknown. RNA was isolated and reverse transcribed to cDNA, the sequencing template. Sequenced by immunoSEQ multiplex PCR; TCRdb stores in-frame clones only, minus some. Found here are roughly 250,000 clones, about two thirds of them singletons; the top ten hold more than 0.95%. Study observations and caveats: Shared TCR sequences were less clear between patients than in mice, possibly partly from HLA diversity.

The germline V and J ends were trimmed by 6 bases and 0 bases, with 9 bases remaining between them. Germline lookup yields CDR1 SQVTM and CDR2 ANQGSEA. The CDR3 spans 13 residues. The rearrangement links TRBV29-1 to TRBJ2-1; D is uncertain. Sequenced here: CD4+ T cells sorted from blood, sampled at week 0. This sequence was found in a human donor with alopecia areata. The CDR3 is CSVAPLSYNEQFF. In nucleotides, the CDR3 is TGCAGCGTAGCCCCCCTCTCCTACAATGAGCAGTTCTTC.